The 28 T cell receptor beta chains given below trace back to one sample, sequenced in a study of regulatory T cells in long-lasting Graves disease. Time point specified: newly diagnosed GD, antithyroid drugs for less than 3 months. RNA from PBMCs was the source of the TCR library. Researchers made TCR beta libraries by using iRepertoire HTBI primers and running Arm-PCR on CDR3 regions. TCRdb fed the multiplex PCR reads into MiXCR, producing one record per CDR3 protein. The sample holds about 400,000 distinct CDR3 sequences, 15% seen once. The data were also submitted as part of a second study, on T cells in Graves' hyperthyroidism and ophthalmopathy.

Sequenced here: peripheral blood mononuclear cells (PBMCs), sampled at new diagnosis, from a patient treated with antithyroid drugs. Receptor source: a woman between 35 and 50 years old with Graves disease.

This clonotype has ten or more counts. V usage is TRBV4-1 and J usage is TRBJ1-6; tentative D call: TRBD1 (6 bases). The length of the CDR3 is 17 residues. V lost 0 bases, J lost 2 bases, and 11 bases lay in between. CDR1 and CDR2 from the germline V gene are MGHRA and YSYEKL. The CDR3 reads CASSQEDRPAYNSPLHF. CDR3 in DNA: TGCGCCAGCAGCCAAGAGGACAGACCAGCCTATAATTCACCCCTCCACTTT.

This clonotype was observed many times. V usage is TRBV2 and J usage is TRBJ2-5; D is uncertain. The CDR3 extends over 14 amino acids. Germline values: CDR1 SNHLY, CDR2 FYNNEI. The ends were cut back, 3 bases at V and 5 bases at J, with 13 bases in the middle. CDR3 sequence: CASSDFSLVETQYF. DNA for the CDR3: TGTGCCAGCAGTGATTTTTCATTGGTGGAGACCCAGTACTTC.

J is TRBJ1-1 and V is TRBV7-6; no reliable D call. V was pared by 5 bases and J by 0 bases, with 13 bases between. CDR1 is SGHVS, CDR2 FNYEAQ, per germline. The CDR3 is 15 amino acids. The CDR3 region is CASSVGGLLNTEAFF. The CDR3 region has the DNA TGTGCCAGCAGCGTCGGAGGTTTGCTGAACACTGAAGCTTTCTTT. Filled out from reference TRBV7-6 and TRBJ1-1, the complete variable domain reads GAGVSQSPRYKVTKRGQDVALRCDPISGHVSLYWYRQALGQGPEFLTYFNYEAQQDKSGLPNDRFSAERPEGSISTLTIQRTEQRDSAMYRCASSVGGLLNTEAFFGQGTRLTVV.

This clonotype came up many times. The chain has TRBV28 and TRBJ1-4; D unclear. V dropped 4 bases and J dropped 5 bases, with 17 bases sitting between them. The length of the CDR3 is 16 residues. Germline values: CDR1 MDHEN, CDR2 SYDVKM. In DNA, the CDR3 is TGTGCCAGCAGTTCTCTACAGCCGTCCTCGAATGAAAAACTGTTTTTT. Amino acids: CASSSLQPSSNEKLFF.

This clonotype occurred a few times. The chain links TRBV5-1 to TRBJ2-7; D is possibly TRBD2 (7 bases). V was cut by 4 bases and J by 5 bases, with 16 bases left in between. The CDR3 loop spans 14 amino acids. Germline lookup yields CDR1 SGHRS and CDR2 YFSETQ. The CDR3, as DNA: TGCGCCAGCAGCCCGAGGGGGGGCTACCACGAGCAGTACTTC. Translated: CASSPRGGYHEQYF. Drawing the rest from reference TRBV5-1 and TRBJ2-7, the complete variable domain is KAGVTQTPRYLIKTRGQQVTLSCSPISGHRSVSWYQQTPGQGLQFLFEYFSETQRNKGNFPGRFSGRQFSNSRSEMNVSTLELGDSALYLCASSPRGGYHEQYFGPGTRLTVT.

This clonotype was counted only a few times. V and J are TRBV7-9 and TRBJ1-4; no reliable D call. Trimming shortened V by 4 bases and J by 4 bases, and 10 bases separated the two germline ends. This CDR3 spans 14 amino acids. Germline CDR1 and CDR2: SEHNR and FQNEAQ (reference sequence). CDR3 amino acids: CASSSVTVNEKLFF. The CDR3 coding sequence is TGTGCCAGCAGCTCCGTTACAGTTAATGAAAAACTGTTTTTT.

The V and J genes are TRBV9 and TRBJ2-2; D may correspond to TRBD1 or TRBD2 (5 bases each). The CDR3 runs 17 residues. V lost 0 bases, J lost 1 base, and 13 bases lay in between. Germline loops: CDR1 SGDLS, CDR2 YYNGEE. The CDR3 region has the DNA TGTGCCAGCAGCGTAGAGGGGAGCGGAGGGAACACCGGGGAGCTGTTTTTT. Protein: CASSVEGSGGNTGELFF.

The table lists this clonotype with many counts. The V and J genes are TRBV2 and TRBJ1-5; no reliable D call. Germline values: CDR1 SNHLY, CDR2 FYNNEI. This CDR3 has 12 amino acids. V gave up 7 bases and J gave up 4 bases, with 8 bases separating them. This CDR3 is CASNPQNQPQHF. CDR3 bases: TGTGCCAGCAATCCCCAGAATCAGCCCCAGCATTTT.

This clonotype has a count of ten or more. The CDR3 DNA is TGTGCCAGCAGTTTAATAGGTAGCGGGAACACGTTCTTC. This sequence encodes CASSLIGSGNTFF. The rearrangement joins TRBV28 to TRBJ2-1; TRBD2 aligns across 8 bases. V lost 2 bases, J lost 15 bases, and 9 bases stayed unmatched. The CDR3 spans 13 residues. Germline V gene data show CDR1 as MDHEN and CDR2 as SYDVKM.

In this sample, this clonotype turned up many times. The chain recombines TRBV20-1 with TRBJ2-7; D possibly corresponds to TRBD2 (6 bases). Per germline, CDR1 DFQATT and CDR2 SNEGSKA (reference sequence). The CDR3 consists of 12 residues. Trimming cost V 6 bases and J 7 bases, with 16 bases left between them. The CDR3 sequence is CSARDSRWEQYF. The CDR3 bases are TGCAGTGCAAGGGACTCCCGATGGGAGCAGTACTTC.

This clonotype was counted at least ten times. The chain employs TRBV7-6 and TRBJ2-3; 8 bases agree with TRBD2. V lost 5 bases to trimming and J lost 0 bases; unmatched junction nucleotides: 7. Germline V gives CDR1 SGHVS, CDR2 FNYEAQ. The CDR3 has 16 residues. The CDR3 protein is CASSDLAGLSTDTQYF. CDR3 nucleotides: TGTGCCAGCAGCGACCTAGCGGGCCTTAGCACAGATACGCAGTATTTT. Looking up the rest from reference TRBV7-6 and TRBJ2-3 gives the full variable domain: GAGVSQSPRYKVTKRGQDVALRCDPISGHVSLYWYRQALGQGPEFLTYFNYEAQQDKSGLPNDRFSAERPEGSISTLTIQRTEQRDSAMYRCASSDLAGLSTDTQYFGPGTRLTVL.

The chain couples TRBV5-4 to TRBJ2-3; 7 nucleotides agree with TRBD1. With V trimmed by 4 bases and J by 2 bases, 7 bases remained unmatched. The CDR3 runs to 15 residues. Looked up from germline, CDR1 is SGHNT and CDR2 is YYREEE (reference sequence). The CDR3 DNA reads TGTGCCAGCAGCATCCGGGACAGCCTCACAGATACGCAGTATTTT. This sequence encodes CASSIRDSLTDTQYF.

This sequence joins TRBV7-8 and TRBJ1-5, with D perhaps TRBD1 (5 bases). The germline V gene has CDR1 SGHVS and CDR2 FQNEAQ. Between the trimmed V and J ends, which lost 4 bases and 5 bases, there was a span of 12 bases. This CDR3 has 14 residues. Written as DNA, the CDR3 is TGTGCCAGCAGCTACGGCGGGGCGGATCAGCCCCAGCATTTT. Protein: CASSYGGADQPQHF.

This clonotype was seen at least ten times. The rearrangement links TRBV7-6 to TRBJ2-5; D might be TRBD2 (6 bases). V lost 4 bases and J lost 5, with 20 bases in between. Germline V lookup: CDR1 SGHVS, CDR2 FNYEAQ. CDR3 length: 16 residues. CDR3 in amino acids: CASSSGRLVRRETQYF. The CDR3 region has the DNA TGTGCCAGCAGCTCGGGCCGACTAGTAAGGCGGGAGACCCAGTACTTC.

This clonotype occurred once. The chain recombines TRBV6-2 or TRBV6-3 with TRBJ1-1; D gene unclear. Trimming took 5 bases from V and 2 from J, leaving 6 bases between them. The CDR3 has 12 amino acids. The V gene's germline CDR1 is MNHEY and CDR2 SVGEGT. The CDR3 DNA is TGTGCCAGCAGTGTGACAAACACTGAAGCTTTCTTT. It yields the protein CASSVTNTEAFF.

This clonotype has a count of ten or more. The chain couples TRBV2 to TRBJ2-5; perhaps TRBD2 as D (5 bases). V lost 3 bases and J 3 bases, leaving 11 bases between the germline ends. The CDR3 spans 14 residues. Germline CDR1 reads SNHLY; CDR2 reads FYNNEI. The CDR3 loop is CASSENGGKETQYF. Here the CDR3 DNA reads TGTGCCAGCAGTGAGAACGGAGGAAAAGAGACCCAGTACTTC.

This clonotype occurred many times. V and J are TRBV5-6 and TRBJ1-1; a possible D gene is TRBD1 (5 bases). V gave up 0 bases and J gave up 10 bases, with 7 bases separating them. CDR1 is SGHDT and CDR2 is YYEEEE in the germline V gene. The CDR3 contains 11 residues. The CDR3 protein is CASSLGGVAFF. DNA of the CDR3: TGTGCCAGCAGCTTGGGAGGGGTAGCTTTCTTT.

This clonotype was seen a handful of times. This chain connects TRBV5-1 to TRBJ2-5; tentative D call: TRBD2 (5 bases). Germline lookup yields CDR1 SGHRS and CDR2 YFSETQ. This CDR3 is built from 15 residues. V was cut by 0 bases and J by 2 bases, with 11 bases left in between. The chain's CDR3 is CASSLEAGKQETQYF. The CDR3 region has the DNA TGCGCCAGCAGCTTGGAAGCCGGGAAGCAAGAGACCCAGTACTTC.

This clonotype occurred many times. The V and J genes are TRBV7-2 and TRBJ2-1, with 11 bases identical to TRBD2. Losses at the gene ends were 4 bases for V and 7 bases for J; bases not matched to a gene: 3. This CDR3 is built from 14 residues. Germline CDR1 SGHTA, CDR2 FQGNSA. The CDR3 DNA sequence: TGTGCCAGCAGCTCGTCTAGCGGGAGGAATGAGCAGTTCTTC. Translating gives CASSSSSGRNEQFF.

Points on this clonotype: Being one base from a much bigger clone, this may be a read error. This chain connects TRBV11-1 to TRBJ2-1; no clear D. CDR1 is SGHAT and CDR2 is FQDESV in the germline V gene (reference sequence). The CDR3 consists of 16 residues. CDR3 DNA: TGTGCCAGCACCCCAAGCGTTGGGCAGTCCTACGATGAGCAGTTCTTC. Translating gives CASTPSVGQSYDEQFF.

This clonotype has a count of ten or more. CDR3 nucleotide sequence: TGTGCCAGCAGCCAAGCAGCAGGGGCCGATGGCTACACCTTC. It codes for CASSQAAGADGYTF. The chain employs TRBV3-1 and TRBJ1-2; a possible D gene is TRBD1 (6 bases). The CDR3 is 14 amino acids. Germline V gene sequence: CDR1 LGHDT, CDR2 YNNKEL (reference sequence). Trimming removed 1 base from V and 6 bases from J, with 12 bases in between.

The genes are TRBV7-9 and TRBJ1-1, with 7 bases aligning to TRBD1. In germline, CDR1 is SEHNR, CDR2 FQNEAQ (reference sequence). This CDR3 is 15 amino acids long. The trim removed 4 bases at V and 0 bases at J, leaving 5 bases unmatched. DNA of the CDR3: TGTGCCAGCAGCTCGAAGGGACAGCTGAACACTGAAGCTTTCTTT. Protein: CASSSKGQLNTEAFF.

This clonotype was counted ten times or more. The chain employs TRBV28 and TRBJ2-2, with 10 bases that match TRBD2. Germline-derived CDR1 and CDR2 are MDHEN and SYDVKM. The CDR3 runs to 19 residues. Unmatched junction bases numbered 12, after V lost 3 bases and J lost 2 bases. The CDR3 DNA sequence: TGTGCCAGCAGTTTTATATTCCGAGAACTAGCGGGAAACACCGGGGAGCTGTTTTTT. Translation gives CASSFIFRELAGNTGELFF.

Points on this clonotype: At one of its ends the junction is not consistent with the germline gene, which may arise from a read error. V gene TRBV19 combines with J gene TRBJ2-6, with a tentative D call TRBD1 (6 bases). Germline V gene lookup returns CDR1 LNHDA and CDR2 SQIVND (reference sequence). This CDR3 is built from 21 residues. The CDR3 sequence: CVSSTRPGQPSGSSGANVLTF. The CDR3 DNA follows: TGTGTCAGTAGCACTCGGCCTGGACAGCCTTCTGGAAGCTCTGGGGCCAACGTCCTGACTTTC.

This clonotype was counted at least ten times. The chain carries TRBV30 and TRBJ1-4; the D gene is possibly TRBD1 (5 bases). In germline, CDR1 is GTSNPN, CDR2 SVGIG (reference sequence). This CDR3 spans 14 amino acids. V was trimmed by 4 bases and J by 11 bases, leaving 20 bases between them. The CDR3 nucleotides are TGTGCCTGGAACAACCACGGGGGGAAGGAGAAACTGTTTTTT. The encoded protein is CAWNNHGGKEKLFF.

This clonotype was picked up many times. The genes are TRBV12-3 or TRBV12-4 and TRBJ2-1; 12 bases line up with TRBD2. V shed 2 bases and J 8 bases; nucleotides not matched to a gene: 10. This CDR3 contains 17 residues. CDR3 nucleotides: TGTGCCAGCAGTTTAAGCTTGACTAGCGGGAGATTCTATGAGCAGTTCTTC. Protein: CASSLSLTSGRFYEQFF.

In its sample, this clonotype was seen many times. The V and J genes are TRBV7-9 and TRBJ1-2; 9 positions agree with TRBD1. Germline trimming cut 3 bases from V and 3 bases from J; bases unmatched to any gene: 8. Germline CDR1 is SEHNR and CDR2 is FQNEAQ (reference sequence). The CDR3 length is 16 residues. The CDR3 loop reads CASSFARDRVDYGYTF. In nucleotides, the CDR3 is TGTGCCAGCAGCTTCGCGCGGGACAGGGTGGACTATGGCTACACCTTC.

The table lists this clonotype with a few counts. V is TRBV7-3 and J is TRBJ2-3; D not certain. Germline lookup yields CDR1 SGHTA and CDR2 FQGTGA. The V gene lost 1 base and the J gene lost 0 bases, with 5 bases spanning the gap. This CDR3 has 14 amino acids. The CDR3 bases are TGTGCCAGCAGCTTAATGGGTAGCACAGATACGCAGTATTTT. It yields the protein CASSLMGSTDTQYF.